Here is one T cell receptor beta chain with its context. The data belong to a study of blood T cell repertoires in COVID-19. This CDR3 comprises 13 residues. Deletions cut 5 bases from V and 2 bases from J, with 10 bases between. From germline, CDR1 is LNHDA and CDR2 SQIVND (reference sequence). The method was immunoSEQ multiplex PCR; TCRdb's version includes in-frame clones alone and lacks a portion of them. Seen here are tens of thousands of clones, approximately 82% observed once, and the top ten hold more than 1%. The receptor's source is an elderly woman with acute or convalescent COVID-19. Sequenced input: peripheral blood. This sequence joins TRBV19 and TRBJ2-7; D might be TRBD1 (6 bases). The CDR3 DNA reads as TGTGCCAGTAGTCCCCAGGGGCCCTACGAGCAGTACTTC. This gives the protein CASSPQGPYEQYF.